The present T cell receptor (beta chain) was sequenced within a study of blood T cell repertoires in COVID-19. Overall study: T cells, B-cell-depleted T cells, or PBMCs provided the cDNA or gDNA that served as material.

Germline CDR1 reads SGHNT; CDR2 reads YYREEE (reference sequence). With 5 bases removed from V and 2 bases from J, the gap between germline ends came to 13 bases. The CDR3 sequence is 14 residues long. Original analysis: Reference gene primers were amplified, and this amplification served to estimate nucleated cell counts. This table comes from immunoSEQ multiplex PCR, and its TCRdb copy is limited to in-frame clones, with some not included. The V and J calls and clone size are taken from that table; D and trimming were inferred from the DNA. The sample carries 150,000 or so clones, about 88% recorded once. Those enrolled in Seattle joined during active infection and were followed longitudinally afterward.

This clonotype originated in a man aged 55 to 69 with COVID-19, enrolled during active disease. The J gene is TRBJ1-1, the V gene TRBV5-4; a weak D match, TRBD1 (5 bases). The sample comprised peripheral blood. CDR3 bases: TGTGCCAGCAGTCTGGAAAGGGGAAACACTGAAGCTTTCTTT. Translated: CASSLERGNTEAFF.